The table lists the clone carrying this T cell receptor beta chain with many counts. Its antigen is as yet unknown. This entry is derived from a study of early T cells in non-severe SARS-CoV-2 infection. Study-level information: Chains were unpaired, as sequencing was done on bulk RNA from unsorted whole blood. General study points: Private and CD4 specificities were missed by VDJdb matching, skewed to anti-spike CD8.

The CDR3 is made up of 15 amino acids. Germline lookup yields CDR1 DFQATT and CDR2 SNEGSKA (reference sequence). The V end lost 5 bases, the J end lost 2 bases, and 13 bases lay between the germline ends. Tagging with unique molecular identifiers was applied to individual cDNA molecules. MiXCR, applied by TCRdb to the 5' RACE reads, yields one record per CDR3 protein. The sample holds fewer than 120,000 distinct CDR3 sequences; roughly 13% are singletons and the top ten take approximately 4%. The TCR originated in an adult who was a healthcare worker with PCR-confirmed SARS-CoV-2 infection or an uninfected control (not recorded which). Sample: whole blood, taken at baseline. The chain combines TRBV20-1 with TRBJ1-6, with D perhaps matching TRBD1 (5 bases). The CDR3 DNA is TGCAGTGCTGCGCAACCGGGACCCTATAATTCACCCCTCCACTTT. This gives the protein CSAAQPGPYNSPLHF.